These 20 T cell receptor beta chains were sequenced from one sample in a study of blood T cell repertoires in COVID-19. Method: immunoSEQ multiplex PCR; TCRdb's copy keeps in-frame clones and lacks some. Of approximately 120,000 clones listed, roughly 81% were seen once; the top ten hold 9.5% to 15%. Sequenced material: peripheral blood. Source of these receptors: a human donor in a cohort sampled during active COVID-19.

The sample holds one count of this clone. The chain combines TRBV27 with TRBJ2-2; possibly TRBD2 for D (5 bases). Germline V gene lookup returns CDR1 MNHEY and CDR2 SMNVEV (reference sequence). The CDR3 totals 15 residues. The V and J ends lost 8 bases and 6 bases respectively, with 19 bases between them. The CDR3 region is CASRTGSGFPGELFF. CDR3 nucleotide sequence: TGTGCCAGCCGGACGGGATCAGGTTTTCCCGGGGAGCTGTTTTTT.

The V and J genes are TRBV3-1 (or the pseudogene TRBV3-2) and TRBJ1-4; D gene unclear. The CDR3 consists of 12 residues. V was cut by 1 base and J by 7 bases, with 4 bases left in between. Germline CDR1 LGHDT, CDR2 YNNKEL (reference sequence). The CDR3 sequence: CASSQGGEKLFF. CDR3 in DNA: TGTGCCAGCAGCCAAGGAGGTGAAAAACTGTTTTTT.

The V and J genes are TRBV3-1 (or the pseudogene TRBV3-2) and TRBJ1-6; no reliable D call. V was trimmed by 1 base and J by 7 bases, leaving 5 bases between them. From germline, CDR1 is LGHDT and CDR2 YNNKEL (reference sequence). The CDR3 has 13 amino acids. CDR3 in amino acids: CASSQVRNSPLHF. In nucleotides, the CDR3 is TGTGCCAGCAGCCAAGTCCGGAATTCACCCCTCCACTTT.

The chain employs TRBV7-6 and TRBJ2-7; maybe TRBD1 (6 bases). Germline CDR1 and CDR2: SGHVS and FNYEAQ. There are 14 residues in the CDR3. The V and J ends lost 4 bases and 6 bases respectively, with 16 bases between them. The CDR3 DNA is TGTGCCAGCAGCTCAATGGGGCAGGGGTCCGAGCAGTACTTC. This codes for CASSSMGQGSEQYF.

The chain's CDR3 is CASSLGWARTEAFF. CDR3 bases: TGTGCCAGCAGCTTAGGATGGGCACGAACTGAAGCTTTCTTT. The chain has TRBV11-1 and TRBJ1-1; D is undetermined. The CDR3 is 14 amino acids. CDR1 and CDR2 from the germline V gene are SGHAT and FQDESV (reference sequence). V was shortened by 1 base and J by 5 bases, with 11 bases between the two germline ends. Looking up the rest from reference TRBV11-1 and TRBJ1-1 gives the full variable domain: EAEVAQSPRYKITEKSQAVAFWCDPISGHATLYWYRQILGQGPELLVQFQDESVVDDSQLPKDRFSAERLKGVDSTLKIQPAELGDSAMYLCASSLGWARTEAFFGQGTRLTVV.

This chain links TRBV12-3 or TRBV12-4 with TRBJ1-2; TRBD1 might be the D (6 bases). The CDR3 length is 13 residues. Trimming removed 6 bases at V and 0 bases at J, with 8 bases between. As DNA, the CDR3 is TGTGCCAGCAGCTGGACAGCTAACTATGGCTACACCTTC. It specifies CASSWTANYGYTF.

The CDR3 spells CASSSNLAGATQYF. In DNA, the CDR3 is TGTGCCAGCAGCTCGAATCTAGCGGGGGCGACCCAGTACTTC. The chain uses TRBV7-9 and TRBJ2-5, with 10 nucleotides matching TRBD2. CDR3 length: 14 amino acids. Germline assignment: CDR1 SEHNR and CDR2 FQNEAQ (reference sequence). V trimming: 4 bases; J trimming: 7 bases; junction bases outside the gene matches: 6.

In this sample, this clone turned up a few times. The chain has TRBV10-2 and TRBJ2-3, with 10 bases that match TRBD2. The CDR3 sequence is 17 residues long. Germline V lookup: CDR1 WSHSY, CDR2 SAAADI. With V trimmed by 2 bases and J by 5 bases, 10 bases remained unmatched. CDR3 nucleotides: TGCGCCAGCAGTGAGCCCCTAGCGGGGGCGGAGGTAGATACGCAGTATTTT. This sequence encodes CASSEPLAGAEVDTQYF.

The V gene is TRBV12-3 or TRBV12-4, the J gene TRBJ2-1; D might be TRBD1 (6 bases). The length of the CDR3 is 12 residues. V lost 5 bases and J 9 bases, leaving 11 bases between the germline ends. This chain's CDR3 is CASSQQGREQFF. The CDR3 DNA sequence: TGTGCCAGCAGTCAACAGGGACGTGAGCAGTTCTTC.

The chain uses TRBV7-9 and TRBJ2-1, with 15 bases that match TRBD2. Looked up from germline, CDR1 is SEHNR and CDR2 is FQNEAQ (reference sequence). CDR3 length: 17 residues. Germline trimming cut 2 bases from V and 9 bases from J; bases unmatched to any gene: 8. The CDR3 coding sequence is TGTGCCAGCAGCTTACGGACTAGCGGGGGGGTGCTTGGTGAGCAGTTCTTC. Protein sequence: CASSLRTSGGVLGEQFF. The full variable domain, its missing parts supplied by reference TRBV7-9 and TRBJ2-1, is DTGVSQNPRHKITKRGQNVTFRCDPISEHNRLYWYRQTLGQGPEFLTYFQNEAQLEKSRLLSDRFSAERPKGSFSTLEIQRTEQGDSAMYLCASSLRTSGGVLGEQFFGPGTRLTVL.

The chain joins TRBV7-9 to TRBJ2-3; 11 bases agree with TRBD2. The V segment lost 5 bases and the J segment 3 bases; nucleotides outside the gene matches: 4. This CDR3 is built from 15 residues. Germline lookup yields CDR1 SEHNR and CDR2 FQNEAQ (reference sequence). The CDR3 sequence: CASSKLAGVTDTQYF. The CDR3 nucleotides read TGTGCCAGCAGCAAACTAGCGGGGGTGACAGATACGCAGTATTTT.

The chain is built from TRBV3-1 (or the pseudogene TRBV3-2) and TRBJ2-1; 7 nucleotides agree with TRBD1. Germline values: CDR1 LGHDT, CDR2 YNNKEL (reference sequence). After removal of 1 base from V and 3 bases from J, the junction contained 6 bases not matched to a gene. The CDR3 runs to 16 residues. CDR3 nucleotides: TGTGCCAGCAGCCAAGGCCCGGGACAGAGCTACAATGAGCAGTTCTTC. Its translation is CASSQGPGQSYNEQFF.

V is TRBV4-2 and J is TRBJ1-1; unclear D gene. Germline V gives CDR1 LGHNA, CDR2 YNFKEQ. The CDR3 contains 15 residues. Between the trimmed V and J ends, which lost 0 bases and 0 bases, there was a span of 8 bases. The DNA for the CDR3 is TGTGCCAGCAGCCAAGATCTGAGGGTGAACACTGAAGCTTTCTTT. Amino acid sequence: CASSQDLRVNTEAFF.

For this clone: The sample carries other DNA sequences with the same CDR3. The chain couples TRBV3-1 (or the pseudogene TRBV3-2) to TRBJ2-5; 9 bases line up with TRBD1. The CDR3 sequence is 14 residues long. After removal of 3 bases from V and 1 base from J, the junction contained 0 bases not matched to a gene. Germline-derived CDR1 and CDR2 are LGHDT and YNNKEL (reference sequence). The CDR3 spells CASSQTGGQETQYF. The CDR3 bases are TGTGCCAGCAGCCAGACAGGGGGCCAAGAGACCCAGTACTTC.

The chain links TRBV19 to TRBJ1-1, with 12 bases aligning to TRBD1. The germline V gene has CDR1 LNHDA and CDR2 SQIVND (reference sequence). The CDR3 has 14 residues. The ends lost 3 bases at V and 7 bases at J; junction bases unmatched: 3. For the CDR3, the DNA is TGTGCCAGTAGTATTCGGGACAGGGGGCTTGAAGCTTTCTTT. Translated, it gives CASSIRDRGLEAFF.

The chain carries TRBV11-2 and TRBJ2-3; D remains ambiguous. Germline values: CDR1 SGHAT, CDR2 FQNNGV. The CDR3 loop spans 12 amino acids. V lost 5 bases, J lost 2 bases, and 5 bases lay in between. The CDR3 nucleotides are TGTGCCAGCAGCGTAAACACAGATACGCAGTATTTT. Its protein is CASSVNTDTQYF.

This chain uses TRBV20-1 with TRBJ1-1; D is perhaps TRBD1 (5 bases). Germline V CDR1 and CDR2: DFQATT, SNEGSKA (reference sequence). The CDR3 is 12 amino acids. Trimming cost V 3 bases and J 8 bases, with 13 bases left between them. CDR3 residues: CSASPRRGEAFF. The CDR3, as DNA: TGCAGTGCTAGTCCCCGTAGGGGAGAAGCTTTCTTT.

This clone was detected only a few times. The J gene is TRBJ1-2, the V gene TRBV5-4, with TRBD1 matching 10 bases. The CDR3 has 15 amino acids. V dropped 4 bases and J dropped 6; count of bases not matched to a gene: 9. Germline V gives CDR1 SGHNT, CDR2 YYREEE (reference sequence). The CDR3 nucleotides read TGTGCCAGCAGCCTTAACCGGGACAGGGGAAATGGCTACACCTTC. Translated: CASSLNRDRGNGYTF.

This sequence joins TRBV6-4 and TRBJ2-2; 9 nucleotides match TRBD2. This CDR3 has 14 amino acids. Germline CDR1 reads MRHNA; CDR2 reads SNTAGT. After removal of 2 bases from V and 7 bases from J, the junction contained 2 bases not matched to a gene. CDR3 sequence reads: CASSDGTSIGELFF. The CDR3 bases are TGTGCCAGCAGTGACGGGACTAGCATCGGGGAGCTGTTTTTT.

This clone was seen once. The chain employs TRBV29-1 and TRBJ2-3, with D possibly matching TRBD1 (6 bases). The V end was cut by 6 bases, the J end by 2 bases, with 12 bases between. The CDR3 consists of 13 residues. Germline-derived CDR1 and CDR2 are SQVTM and ANQGSEA. The CDR3 region is CSVRQDTTDTQYF. Written as DNA, the CDR3 is TGCAGCGTCCGACAGGATACCACAGATACGCAGTATTTT.